This T cell receptor (beta chain) was captured in a study of blood T cells in healthy people across ages. The CDR3 spans 13 residues. Germline values: CDR1 SGHTA, CDR2 FQGNSA. The V end was cut by 5 bases, the J end by 4 bases, with 9 bases between. Combining a sample-barcoded 5' primer with a J-beta primer mix, a second PCR ran for 7 to 11 cycles. TCRdb reprocessed the 5' RACE reads with MiXCR, giving one entry per CDR3 protein. The sample lists 540,000 or so distinct CDR3 sequences, roughly a quarter occurring once. This chain connects TRBV7-2 to TRBJ2-1; D may be TRBD1 (6 bases). Specimen: blood. This sequence was found in a woman in her 70s in good health. The CDR3, as DNA: TGTGCCAGCAGCGGAGGACAGTACAATGAGCAGTTCTTC. This sequence encodes CASSGGQYNEQFF.